This entry describes one TCR beta chain. Its matching antigen is unknown. The source of the sample is a study of T cell responses to AZD1222 COVID-19 vaccine. Study-level findings and limits: The CD4 TCRs associated with vaccination extended across spike and predominated at 160-218 and 743-854. Spike-specific TCR repertoires showed rising breadth and depth after two AZD1222 doses.

Produced via immunoSEQ multiplex PCR; TCRdb's table is partial and in-frame only. In the table there are about 180,000 clones, 88% of which are singletons. Sequencing was performed on peripheral blood, taken 28 days after the second AZD1222 dose. The clonotype comes from an adult who received the AZD1222 COVID-19 vaccine.

The CDR3 region is CASTPGQASGYTF. CDR3 DNA: TGTGCCAGTACCCCAGGACAGGCCTCTGGCTACACCTTC. V and J are TRBV19 and TRBJ1-2, with 7 bases identical to TRBD1. The CDR3 contains 13 residues. V shed 7 bases, J shed 7 bases, and the junction held 9 bases outside the gene matches. Germline values: CDR1 LNHDA, CDR2 SQIVND (reference sequence).